The rows below give T cell receptor beta chains drawn from one sample of a study of molecular identifiers for immune sequencing clone quantification. One entry per CDR3 protein, called by TCRdb with MiXCR from the PCR reads. The top ten hold approximately 0.85% of the sample, which has some 320,000 distinct CDR3 sequences, roughly a fifth seen once. Sequenced material: naive CD8+ T cells from blood, with Jurkat cell RNA spiked in. These receptors were obtained from a human donor in good health. Some libraries in this study had Jurkat cell RNA spiked in. Both conserved end residues are part of each CDR3. Each record gives: J gene, clone size, V gene, CDR3 protein. Size is omitted from some rows. Given values are once, few, many or a class for expanded clones.

j_gene: TRBJ2-5; abundance: .; v_gene: TRBV28; CDR3aa: CASCRNRDREETQYF
j_gene: TRBJ2-5; abundance: many; v_gene: TRBV3-1; CDR3aa: CASSQASGETQYF
j_gene: TRBJ2-3; abundance: many; v_gene: TRBV7-6; CDR3aa: CASGGVSDTQYF
j_gene: TRBJ2-1; abundance: .; v_gene: TRBV4-3; CDR3aa: CASSQDSTVYNEQFF
j_gene: TRBJ2-5; abundance: many; v_gene: TRBV9; CDR3aa: CASSVAGETQYF
j_gene: TRBJ1-1; abundance: many; v_gene: TRBV6-2/TRBV6-3; CDR3aa: CASSYGPTAFF
j_gene: TRBJ2-1; abundance: few; v_gene: TRBV4-3; CDR3aa: CASSQDRSGTSIYNEQFF
j_gene: TRBJ1-1; abundance: many; v_gene: TRBV7-9; CDR3aa: CASSSIQGEGNTEAFF
j_gene: TRBJ1-1; abundance: many; v_gene: TRBV29-1; CDR3aa: CSVEGSEAFF
j_gene: TRBJ2-5; abundance: many; v_gene: TRBV6-2/TRBV6-3; CDR3aa: CASSYTGGQETQYF
j_gene: TRBJ2-7; abundance: many; v_gene: TRBV5-5; CDR3aa: CASSLAWGSSYEQYF
j_gene: TRBJ2-3; abundance: many; v_gene: TRBV19; CDR3aa: CASSTGGRGTDTQYF
j_gene: TRBJ2-3; abundance: many; v_gene: TRBV5-4; CDR3aa: CASSLQGLPDTQYF
j_gene: TRBJ1-2; abundance: many; v_gene: TRBV7-9; CDR3aa: CASSPWTDSTYGYTF
j_gene: TRBJ1-6; abundance: many; v_gene: TRBV15; CDR3aa: CATSRDRGSYNSPLHF
j_gene: TRBJ2-6; abundance: .; v_gene: TRBV15; CDR3aa: CATEEWVAGGFGANVLTF
j_gene: TRBJ2-1; abundance: few; v_gene: TRBV30; CDR3aa: CAWTGYNEQFF
j_gene: TRBJ2-2; abundance: many; v_gene: TRBV19; CDR3aa: CATRPGLPGELFF
j_gene: TRBJ2-6; abundance: many; v_gene: TRBV5-6; CDR3aa: CASSLGPTSGANVLTF
j_gene: TRBJ1-1; abundance: many; v_gene: TRBV12-3/TRBV12-4; CDR3aa: CASSSGRATEAFF
j_gene: TRBJ1-1; abundance: .; v_gene: TRBV11-2; CDR3aa: CASSRPWGQGGGMNTEAFF
j_gene: TRBJ2-3; abundance: .; v_gene: TRBV6-2/TRBV6-3; CDR3aa: CASSYYSGVSTDTQCF
j_gene: TRBJ2-5; abundance: many; v_gene: TRBV29-1; CDR3aa: CSVDVRGRRETQYF
j_gene: TRBJ2-7; abundance: .; v_gene: TRBV6-5; CDR3aa: CASSYTSYPYEQYF
j_gene: TRBJ2-7; abundance: many; v_gene: TRBV28; CDR3aa: CASSPSGGLAPYEQYF
j_gene: TRBJ2-3; abundance: .; v_gene: TRBV3-1; CDR3aa: CASTVFGRTDTQYF
j_gene: TRBJ1-5; abundance: .; v_gene: TRBV20-1; CDR3aa: CSARERWGAGRGVQPQHF
j_gene: TRBJ2-6; abundance: many; v_gene: TRBV28; CDR3aa: CASTHTEIQVPGLGFSGANVLTF
j_gene: TRBJ2-2; abundance: .; v_gene: TRBV9; CDR3aa: CASSGHRLAGLGTGELFF
j_gene: TRBJ2-7; abundance: .; v_gene: TRBV11-2; CDR3aa: CASSLGGTAFYEQYF
j_gene: TRBJ2-3; abundance: many; v_gene: TRBV2; CDR3aa: CASKEVGASTDTQYF
j_gene: TRBJ2-5; abundance: few; v_gene: TRBV6-2/TRBV6-3; CDR3aa: CASNINPGEMSQETQYF
j_gene: TRBJ2-7; abundance: many; v_gene: TRBV6-6; CDR3aa: CASSYSPQVSYEQYF
j_gene: TRBJ2-7; abundance: few; v_gene: TRBV27; CDR3aa: CASSSGDGYEQYF
j_gene: TRBJ1-1; abundance: many; v_gene: TRBV6-5; CDR3aa: CASSWGQMNTEAFF
j_gene: TRBJ2-7; abundance: many; v_gene: TRBV20-1; CDR3aa: CSARDGGLSSYEQYF
j_gene: TRBJ2-7; abundance: .; v_gene: TRBV27; CDR3aa: CASRVGSSYEQYF
j_gene: TRBJ2-3; abundance: many; v_gene: TRBV24-1; CDR3aa: CATSDRAADTQYF
j_gene: TRBJ2-2; abundance: many; v_gene: TRBV30; CDR3aa: CAWSVSHVTGELFF
j_gene: TRBJ2-7; abundance: many; v_gene: TRBV29-1; CDR3aa: CSVEVHRVQYF
j_gene: TRBJ1-1; abundance: few; v_gene: TRBV4-1; CDR3aa: CASSSARGGRRDTEAFF
j_gene: TRBJ2-2; abundance: .; v_gene: TRBV7-3; CDR3aa: CASKEGRNTGELFF
j_gene: TRBJ2-3; abundance: many; v_gene: TRBV13; CDR3aa: CASSSRAGPSTDTQYF
j_gene: TRBJ1-2; abundance: .; v_gene: TRBV9; CDR3aa: CASRADGTGGPGGYGYTF
j_gene: TRBJ2-2; abundance: many; v_gene: TRBV7-6; CDR3aa: CASSTRYVSTGELFF
j_gene: TRBJ1-5; abundance: many; v_gene: TRBV7-2; CDR3aa: CASSPTTGPYQPQHF
j_gene: TRBJ1-2; abundance: .; v_gene: TRBV4-1; CDR3aa: CASSQEARNYGYTF
j_gene: TRBJ1-6; abundance: many; v_gene: TRBV4-1; CDR3aa: CASSQVGQGASPLHF
j_gene: TRBJ2-6; abundance: .; v_gene: TRBV7-9; CDR3aa: CASGRPIFGANVLTF
j_gene: TRBJ2-5; abundance: many; v_gene: TRBV7-2; CDR3aa: CASSLEGRLDIKETQYF
j_gene: TRBJ2-2; abundance: few; v_gene: TRBV12-5; CDR3aa: CASGSWSGSITGELFF
j_gene: TRBJ1-1; abundance: many; v_gene: TRBV28; CDR3aa: CASSQGQGMNTEAFF
j_gene: TRBJ2-7; abundance: many; v_gene: TRBV6-5; CDR3aa: CASSPEPSGSSYEQYF
j_gene: TRBJ1-4; abundance: many; v_gene: TRBV6-2/TRBV6-3; CDR3aa: CASSYLDGGGNEKLFF
j_gene: TRBJ1-4; abundance: many; v_gene: TRBV4-1; CDR3aa: CASSQDIAGIHEKLFF
j_gene: TRBJ1-5; abundance: few; v_gene: TRBV30; CDR3aa: CAWSEGGGGNQPQHF
j_gene: TRBJ2-7; abundance: many; v_gene: TRBV28; CDR3aa: CASSLGPGGPYEQYF